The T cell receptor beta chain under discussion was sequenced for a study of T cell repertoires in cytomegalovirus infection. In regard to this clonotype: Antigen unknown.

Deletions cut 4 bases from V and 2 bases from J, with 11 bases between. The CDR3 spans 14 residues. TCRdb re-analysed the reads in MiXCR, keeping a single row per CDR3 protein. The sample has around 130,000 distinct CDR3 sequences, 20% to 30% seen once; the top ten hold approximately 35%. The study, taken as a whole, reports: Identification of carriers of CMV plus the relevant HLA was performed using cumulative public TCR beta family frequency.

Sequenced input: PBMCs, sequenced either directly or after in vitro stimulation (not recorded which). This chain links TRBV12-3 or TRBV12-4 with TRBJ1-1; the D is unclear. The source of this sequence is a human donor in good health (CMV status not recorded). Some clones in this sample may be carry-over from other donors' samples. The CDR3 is CASSSGQVNTEAFF. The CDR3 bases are TGTGCCAGCAGTTCGGGCCAGGTAAACACTGAAGCTTTCTTT.